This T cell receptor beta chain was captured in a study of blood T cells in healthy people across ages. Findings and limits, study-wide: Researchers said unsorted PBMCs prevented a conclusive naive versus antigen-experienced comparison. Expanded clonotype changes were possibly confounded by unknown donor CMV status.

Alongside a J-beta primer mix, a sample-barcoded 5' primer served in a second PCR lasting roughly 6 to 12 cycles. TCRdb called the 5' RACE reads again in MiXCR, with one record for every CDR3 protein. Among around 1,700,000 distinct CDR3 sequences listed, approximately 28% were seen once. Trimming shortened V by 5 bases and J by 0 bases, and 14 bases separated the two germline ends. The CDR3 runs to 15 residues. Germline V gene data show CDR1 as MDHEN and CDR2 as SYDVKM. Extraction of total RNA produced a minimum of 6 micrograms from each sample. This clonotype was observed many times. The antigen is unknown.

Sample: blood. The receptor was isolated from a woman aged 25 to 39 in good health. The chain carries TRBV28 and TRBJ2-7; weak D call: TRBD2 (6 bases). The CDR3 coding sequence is TGTGCCAGCAGTCTCAGGGACTTAAGCTCCTACGAGCAGTACTTC. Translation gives CASSLRDLSSYEQYF.